What follows are 27 T cell receptor beta chains derived from one specimen sequenced in a study of CXCR3-negative and CXCR3-positive naive CD8 T cells. Whole-study findings and limits: CXCR3-positive naive cells had TRB CDR3s that were more hydrophobic than CXCR3-negative naive cells had.

These receptors lack a known antigen. Each TRB cDNA library was prepared by 5' RACE (with UMI labels). Following a re-call of the 5' RACE reads, TCRdb has one entry per CDR3 protein and lacks DNA. The sample's table shows 65,000 to 75,000 distinct CDR3 sequences. The sample was naive CXCR3+ CD8+ T cells from blood. Subset in this sample: CD45RO-CCR7+CD27+CD95- naive CD8+ T cells expressing CXCR3 (TNR3+). These receptors came from a human donor in good health. Some clones in this sample may be carry-over from other donors' samples.

The chain joins TRBV5-6 to TRBJ2-2; lacking DNA, the TRBD2 call made by TCRdb goes unchecked. Germline assignment: CDR1 SGHDT and CDR2 YYEEEE. The CDR3 loop spans 17 amino acids. The CDR3 loop reads CASSIGTSGWNTGELFF. Filled out from reference TRBV5-6 and TRBJ2-2, the complete variable domain reads DAGVTQSPTHLIKTRGQQVTLRCSPKSGHDTVSWYQQALGQGPQFIFQYYEEEERQRGNFPDRFSGHQFPNYSSELNVNALLLGDSALYLCASSIGTSGWNTGELFFGEGSRLTVL.

This chain links TRBV15 with TRBJ2-1; the TCRdb call, TRBD2, lacks DNA for checking. Germline CDR1 is LNHNV and CDR2 is YYDKDF (reference sequence). The CDR3 is made up of 17 amino acids. CDR3 loop: CATSSQAGFPDYNEQFF.

The rearrangement links TRBV28 to TRBJ2-1; checking the TCRdb D call of TRBD1 is not possible without DNA. The CDR3 extends over 14 amino acids. The germline CDR1 and CDR2 sequences are MDHEN and SYDVKM. CDR3 in amino acids: CASSQGGTGNEQFF. The variable domain in full, completed from reference TRBV28 and TRBJ2-1, reads DVKVTQSSRYLVKRTGEKVFLECVQDMDHENMFWYRQDPGLGLRLIYFSYDVKMKEKGDIPEGYSVSREKKERFSLILESASTNQTSMYLCASSQGGTGNEQFFGPGTRLTVL.

J is TRBJ2-3 and V is TRBV14; TCRdb proposes TRBD1, but this gene call is untestable without DNA. Germline V lookup: CDR1 SGHDN, CDR2 FVKESK. The CDR3 length is 15 residues. The CDR3 protein is CASSQYRGLTDTQYF.

The CDR3 sequence: CASSQEDRGIYEQYF. The V call is TRBV4-1, the J call TRBJ2-7; checking the TCRdb D call of TRBD1 is not possible without DNA. Looked up from germline, CDR1 is MGHRA and CDR2 is YSYEKL. This CDR3 contains 15 residues.

The chain is built from TRBV2 and TRBJ1-2; absent DNA, TCRdb's TRBD1 call cannot be checked. CDR3 length equals 14 residues. CDR1 and CDR2 from the germline V gene are SNHLY and FYNNEI. The CDR3 reads CASSEEGAPDGYTF.

The chain joins TRBV4-2 to TRBJ1-1. CDR3 length: 16 residues. The V gene's germline CDR1 is LGHNA and CDR2 YNFKEQ. The CDR3 sequence is CASSHGQGYMNTEAFF.

V gene TRBV9 combines with J gene TRBJ1-2. Germline CDR1 reads SGDLS; CDR2 reads YYNGEE. The length of the CDR3 is 15 residues. The CDR3 loop is CASSDRRDSNYGYTF.

This rearrangement joins TRBV6-6 to TRBJ1-4; as DNA is missing, the TRBD1 call by TCRdb cannot be tested. Per the germline V gene, CDR1 is MNHNY and CDR2 is SVGAGI (reference sequence). This CDR3 contains 14 residues. CDR3 sequence reads: CASIVGPSNEKLFF.

The V call is TRBV5-1, the J call TRBJ2-1; TCRdb names TRBD1, which stays unverified in the absence of DNA. The CDR3 totals 15 residues. CDR1 is SGHRS and CDR2 is YFSETQ in the germline V gene. The CDR3 loop is CASSFSLGADNEQFF.

This CDR3 reads CASSPLLGGALNTGELFF. J is TRBJ2-2 and V is TRBV28; TCRdb's D call of TRBD2 is untestable without DNA. Germline CDR1 MDHEN, CDR2 SYDVKM. CDR3 length equals 18 residues.

The chain couples TRBV11-3 to TRBJ2-3; the D call of TRBD2 rests on TCRdb alone, since no DNA is present to check it. The CDR3 totals 17 residues. Per germline, CDR1 SGHNT and CDR2 YENEEA. This CDR3 is CASSLDLLGGLTDTQYF.

J is TRBJ1-1 and V is TRBV19; the D call of TRBD1 rests on TCRdb alone, since no DNA is present to check it. This CDR3 region has 13 residues. Germline V CDR1 and CDR2: LNHDA, SQIVND (reference sequence). CDR3 sequence reads: CASRLMGGTEAFF.

The V and J genes are TRBV20-1 and TRBJ2-2; TCRdb designates TRBD2, a call that cannot be tested without DNA. This CDR3 is built from 19 residues. In germline, CDR1 is DFQATT, CDR2 SNEGSKA (reference sequence). CDR3 amino acids: CSARDYGLAGGSNTGELFF.

The chain carries TRBV29-1 and TRBJ1-3; lacking DNA, the TRBD1 call made by TCRdb goes unchecked. Germline lookup yields CDR1 SQVTM and CDR2 ANQGSEA. The CDR3 has 12 amino acids. CDR3 region: CSVQGAKDTIYF.

The rearrangement uses TRBV28 and TRBJ2-7; TCRdb names TRBD1, which stays unverified in the absence of DNA. The germline V gene encodes CDR1 MDHEN and CDR2 SYDVKM. This CDR3 has 14 residues. The CDR3 spells CASSSRTGVYEQYF.

CDR3 residues: CSVEDITFLNEQFF. The rearrangement joins TRBV29-1 to TRBJ2-1. This CDR3 has 14 residues. The germline CDR1 and CDR2 sequences are SQVTM and ANQGSEA.

The chain is built from TRBV7-6 and TRBJ2-2. Germline V gene data show CDR1 as SGHVS and CDR2 as FNYEAQ. There are 16 residues in the CDR3. The CDR3 here is CASSLAGSIGTGELFF. The variable domain in full, with the rest retrieved from reference TRBV7-6 and TRBJ2-2, is GAGVSQSPRYKVTKRGQDVALRCDPISGHVSLYWYRQALGQGPEFLTYFNYEAQQDKSGLPNDRFSAERPEGSISTLTIQRTEQRDSAMYRCASSLAGSIGTGELFFGEGSRLTVL.

The V gene is TRBV12-3 or TRBV12-4, the J gene TRBJ2-1; TCRdb picks TRBD2, but there is no DNA to check that call. The CDR3 has 17 amino acids. The chain's CDR3 is CASRGTSGGASYNEQFF.

J is TRBJ2-1 and V is TRBV7-9; TCRdb picks TRBD2, but there is no DNA to check that call. The germline gives CDR1 SEHNR, CDR2 FQNEAQ (reference sequence). The CDR3 extends over 14 amino acids. The CDR3 sequence is CASSLTSGDREQFF.

The J gene is TRBJ2-7, the V gene TRBV28; the D gene TCRdb calls, TRBD1, cannot be checked with no DNA. The CDR3 totals 14 residues. The V gene's germline CDR1 is MDHEN and CDR2 SYDVKM. The CDR3 loop reads CASRPPGQSYEQYF.

The chain has TRBV12-3 or TRBV12-4 and TRBJ2-3; the D call from TCRdb, TRBD1, cannot be confirmed without DNA. This CDR3 contains 15 residues. CDR3 residues: CASSYGGESTDTQYF.

J is TRBJ1-1 and V is TRBV6-1. The CDR3 extends over 14 amino acids. CDR1 is MNHNS, CDR2 SASEGT, per germline. The CDR3 reads CGCGGWGMNTEAFF.

CDR3 protein: CSARDNLAVTQYF. The J gene is TRBJ2-5, the V gene TRBV20-1; the TRBD2 assignment by TCRdb is unverifiable without DNA. Germline V gene sequence: CDR1 DFQATT, CDR2 SNEGSKA (reference sequence). This CDR3 comprises 13 residues.

The chain combines TRBV7-2 with TRBJ2-5. Germline V gene lookup returns CDR1 SGHTA and CDR2 FQGNSA. CDR3 length: 12 amino acids. The CDR3 spells CASSLIEETQYF.

This chain connects TRBV28 to TRBJ1-6. CDR1 and CDR2 from the germline V gene are MDHEN and SYDVKM. The length of the CDR3 is 11 residues. This CDR3 is CASSLATALHF.

The chain carries TRBV11-2 and TRBJ1-1; as DNA is missing, the TRBD1 call by TCRdb cannot be tested. From germline, CDR1 is SGHAT and CDR2 FQNNGV. There are 14 residues in the CDR3. The CDR3 is CASRMTGWKTEAFF.